This TCR beta chain is drawn from a study of early T cells in non-severe SARS-CoV-2 infection. Each cDNA molecule carried a unique molecular identifier. TCRdb processed the 5' RACE reads anew with MiXCR; each CDR3 protein has one entry. This sample has 55,000 to 75,000 distinct CDR3 sequences; roughly an eighth occur once, and the top ten carry 3% to 5%. There are many counts of this clonotype. The CDR3 loop spans 13 amino acids. Germline CDR1 and CDR2: SQVTM and ANQGSEA. The germline V and J ends were trimmed by 8 bases and 0 bases, with 11 bases remaining between them. The rearrangement links TRBV29-1 to TRBJ2-1; weak D call: TRBD2 (6 bases). This receptor was taken from an adult who was a healthcare worker with PCR-confirmed SARS-CoV-2 infection or an uninfected control (not recorded which). Sequenced: whole blood. DNA of the CDR3: TGCAGCCACGACGGGAGCTCCTACAATGAGCAGTTCTTC. This gives the protein CSHDGSSYNEQFF.